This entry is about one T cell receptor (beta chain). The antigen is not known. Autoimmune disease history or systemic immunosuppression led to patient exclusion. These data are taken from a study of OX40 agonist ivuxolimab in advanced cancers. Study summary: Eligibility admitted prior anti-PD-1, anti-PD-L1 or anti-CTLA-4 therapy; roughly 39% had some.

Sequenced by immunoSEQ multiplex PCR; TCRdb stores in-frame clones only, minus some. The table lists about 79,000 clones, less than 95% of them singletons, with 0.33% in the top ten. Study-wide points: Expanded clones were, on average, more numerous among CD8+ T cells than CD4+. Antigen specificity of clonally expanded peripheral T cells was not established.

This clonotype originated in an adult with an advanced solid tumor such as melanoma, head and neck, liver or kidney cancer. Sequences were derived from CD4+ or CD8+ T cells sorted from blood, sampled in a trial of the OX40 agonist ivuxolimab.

DNA of the CDR3: TGTGCCAGCAGCTTATGGGGAGGCGCCAATAATTCACCCCTCCACTTT. Translated: CASSLWGGANNSPLHF. The chain employs TRBV7-9 and TRBJ1-6; the D is unclear. Trimming removed 2 bases at V and 5 bases at J, with 13 bases between. Germline V gene sequence: CDR1 SEHNR, CDR2 FQNEAQ (reference sequence). The CDR3 is 16 residues long. Using reference TRBV7-9 and TRBJ1-6 for the parts outside the CDR3, the full variable domain is DTGVSQNPRHKITKRGQNVTFRCDPISEHNRLYWYRQTLGQGPEFLTYFQNEAQLEKSRLLSDRFSAERPKGSFSTLEIQRTEQGDSAMYLCASSLWGGANNSPLHFGNGTRLTVT.